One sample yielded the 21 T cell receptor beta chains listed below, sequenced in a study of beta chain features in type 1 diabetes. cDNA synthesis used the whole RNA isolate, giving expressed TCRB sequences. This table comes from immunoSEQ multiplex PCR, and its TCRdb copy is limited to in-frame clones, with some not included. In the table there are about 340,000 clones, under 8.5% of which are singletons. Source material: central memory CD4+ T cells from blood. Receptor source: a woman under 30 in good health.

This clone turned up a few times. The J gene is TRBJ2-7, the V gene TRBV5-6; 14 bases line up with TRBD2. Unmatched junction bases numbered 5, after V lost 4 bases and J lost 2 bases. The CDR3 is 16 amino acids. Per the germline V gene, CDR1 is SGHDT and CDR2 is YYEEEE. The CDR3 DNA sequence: TGTGCCAGCAGCGGGACTAGCGGGAGCTCCCCCTACGAGCAGTACTTC. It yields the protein CASSGTSGSSPYEQYF. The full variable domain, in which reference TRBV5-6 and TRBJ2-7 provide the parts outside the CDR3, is DAGVTQSPTHLIKTRGQQVTLRCSPKSGHDTVSWYQQALGQGPQFIFQYYEEEERQRGNFPDRFSGHQFPNYSSELNVNALLLGDSALYLCASSGTSGSSPYEQYFGPGTRLTVT.

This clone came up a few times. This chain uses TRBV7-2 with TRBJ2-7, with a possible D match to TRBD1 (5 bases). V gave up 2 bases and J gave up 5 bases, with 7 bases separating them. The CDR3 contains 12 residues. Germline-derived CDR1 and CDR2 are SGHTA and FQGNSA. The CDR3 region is CASSLQGHEQYF. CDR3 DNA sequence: TGTGCCAGCAGCTTACAGGGCCACGAGCAGTACTTC. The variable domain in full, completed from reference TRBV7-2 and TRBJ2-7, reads GAGVSQSPSNKVTEKGKDVELRCDPISGHTALYWYRQSLGQGLEFLIYFQGNSAPDKSGLPSDRFSAERTGGSVSTLTIQRTQQEDSAVYLCASSLQGHEQYFGPGTRLTVT.

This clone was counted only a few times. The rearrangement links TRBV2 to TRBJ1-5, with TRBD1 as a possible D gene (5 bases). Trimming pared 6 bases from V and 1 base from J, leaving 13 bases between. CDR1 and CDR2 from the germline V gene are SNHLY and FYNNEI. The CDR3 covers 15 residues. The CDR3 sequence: CASRPGDLSNQPQHF. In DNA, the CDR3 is TGTGCCAGCAGACCCGGGGACTTGAGCAATCAGCCCCAGCATTTT.

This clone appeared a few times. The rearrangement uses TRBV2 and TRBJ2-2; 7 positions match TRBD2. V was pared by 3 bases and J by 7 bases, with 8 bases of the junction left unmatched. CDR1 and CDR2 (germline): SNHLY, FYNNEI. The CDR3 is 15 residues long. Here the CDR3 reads CASSEGTIAGGELFF. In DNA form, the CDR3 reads TGTGCCAGCAGTGAGGGGACGATAGCGGGCGGGGAGCTGTTTTTT.

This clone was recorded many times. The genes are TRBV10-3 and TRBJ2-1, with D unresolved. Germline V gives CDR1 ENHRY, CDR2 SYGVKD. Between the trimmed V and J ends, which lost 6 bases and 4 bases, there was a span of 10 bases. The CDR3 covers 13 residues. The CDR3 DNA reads TGTGCCATCAGCAGTAGCTTGTACAATGAGCAGTTCTTC. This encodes CAISSSLYNEQFF.

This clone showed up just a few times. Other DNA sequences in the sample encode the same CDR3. The CDR3 DNA follows: TGTGCCACCAGCAGAGATCGGGGAGGGGGTCAGCCCCAGCATTTT. It encodes CATSRDRGGGQPQHF. The chain is built from TRBV15 and TRBJ1-5, with a possible D match to TRBD1 (6 bases). From germline, CDR1 is LNHNV and CDR2 YYDKDF (reference sequence). V was trimmed by 0 bases and J by 6 bases, leaving 12 bases between them. The CDR3 runs 15 residues. The whole variable domain, filled in from reference TRBV15 and TRBJ1-5, reads DAMVIQNPRYQVTQFGKPVTLSCSQTLNHNVMYWYQQKSSQAPKLLFHYYDKDFNNEADTPDNFQSRRPNTSFCFLDIRSPGLGDTAMYLCATSRDRGGGQPQHFGDGTRLSIL.

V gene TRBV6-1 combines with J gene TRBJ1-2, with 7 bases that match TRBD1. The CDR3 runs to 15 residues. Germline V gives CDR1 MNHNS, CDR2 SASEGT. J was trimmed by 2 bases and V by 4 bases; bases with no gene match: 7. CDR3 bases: TGTGCCAGCAGTGTGCCCCCGACAGGGAACTATGGCTACACCTTC. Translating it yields CASSVPPTGNYGYTF.

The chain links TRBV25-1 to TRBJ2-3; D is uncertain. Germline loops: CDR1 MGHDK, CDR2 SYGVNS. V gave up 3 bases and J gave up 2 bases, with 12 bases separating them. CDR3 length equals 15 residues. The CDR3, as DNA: TGTGCCAGCAGTGACGCTGGCGGTAACACAGATACGCAGTATTTT. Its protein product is CASSDAGGNTDTQYF.

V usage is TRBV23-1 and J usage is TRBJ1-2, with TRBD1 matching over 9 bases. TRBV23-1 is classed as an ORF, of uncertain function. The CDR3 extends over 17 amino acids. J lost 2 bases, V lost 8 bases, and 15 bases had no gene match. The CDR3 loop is CASWPTGGEPRNYGYTF. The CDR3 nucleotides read TGCGCCAGCTGGCCGACAGGGGGTGAACCAAGGAACTATGGCTACACCTTC.

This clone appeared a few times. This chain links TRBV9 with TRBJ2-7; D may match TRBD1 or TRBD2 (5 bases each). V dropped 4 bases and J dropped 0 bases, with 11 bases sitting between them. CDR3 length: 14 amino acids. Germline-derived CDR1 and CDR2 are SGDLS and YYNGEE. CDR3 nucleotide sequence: TGTGCCAGCAGCCCGAGGGGTGTCTCCTACGAGCAGTACTTC. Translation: CASSPRGVSYEQYF.

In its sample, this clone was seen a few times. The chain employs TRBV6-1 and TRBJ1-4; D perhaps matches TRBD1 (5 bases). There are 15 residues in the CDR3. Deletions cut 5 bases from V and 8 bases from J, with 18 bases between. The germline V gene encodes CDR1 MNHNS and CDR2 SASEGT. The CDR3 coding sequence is TGTGCCAGCAGTAACCCACGGGGACCTTTGGAAAAACTGTTTTTT. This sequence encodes CASSNPRGPLEKLFF.

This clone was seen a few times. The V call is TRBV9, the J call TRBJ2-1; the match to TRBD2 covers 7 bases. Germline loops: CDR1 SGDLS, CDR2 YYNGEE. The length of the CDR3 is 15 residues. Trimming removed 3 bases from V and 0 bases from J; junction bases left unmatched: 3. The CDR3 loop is CASSGSGNSYNEQFF. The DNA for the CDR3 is TGTGCCAGCAGCGGGAGCGGGAACTCCTACAATGAGCAGTTCTTC.

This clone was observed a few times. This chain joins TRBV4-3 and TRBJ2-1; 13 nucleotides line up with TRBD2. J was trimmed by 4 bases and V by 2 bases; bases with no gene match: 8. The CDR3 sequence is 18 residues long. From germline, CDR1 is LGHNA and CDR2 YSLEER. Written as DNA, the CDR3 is TGCGCCAGCAGCCAACGGACTAGCGGGGGCGGGCAATACAATGAGCAGTTCTTC. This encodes CASSQRTSGGGQYNEQFF.

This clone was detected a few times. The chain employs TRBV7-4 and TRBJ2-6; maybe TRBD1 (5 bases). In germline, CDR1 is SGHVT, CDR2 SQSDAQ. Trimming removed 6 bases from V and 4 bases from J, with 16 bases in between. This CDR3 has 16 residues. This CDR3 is CASSIVSGSGANVLTF. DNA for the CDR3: TGTGCCAGCAGTATCGTTTCAGGGTCAGGGGCCAACGTCCTGACTTTC.

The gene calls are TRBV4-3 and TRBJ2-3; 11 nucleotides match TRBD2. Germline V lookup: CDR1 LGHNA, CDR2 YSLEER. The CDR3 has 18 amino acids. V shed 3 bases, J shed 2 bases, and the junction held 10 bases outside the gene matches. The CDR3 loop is CASSQAPGLAVHTDTQYF. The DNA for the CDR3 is TGCGCCAGCAGCCAGGCTCCGGGACTAGCGGTCCACACAGATACGCAGTATTTT.

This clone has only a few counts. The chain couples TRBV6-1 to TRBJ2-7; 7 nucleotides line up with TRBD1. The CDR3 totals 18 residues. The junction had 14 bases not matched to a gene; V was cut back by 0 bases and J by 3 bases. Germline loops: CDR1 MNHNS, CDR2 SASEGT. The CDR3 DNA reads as TGTGCCAGCAGTGAAGCGGGGACAGCCCTAACCCTCCTCTACGAGCAGTACTTC. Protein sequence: CASSEAGTALTLLYEQYF.

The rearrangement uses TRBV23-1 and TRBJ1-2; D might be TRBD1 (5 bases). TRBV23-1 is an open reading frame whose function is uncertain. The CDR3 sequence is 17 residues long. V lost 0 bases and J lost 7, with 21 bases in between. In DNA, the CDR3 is TGCGCCAGCAGTCAATCGATAGTGGGGGTAGCACTCGGTGGCTACACCTTC. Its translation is CASSQSIVGVALGGYTF.

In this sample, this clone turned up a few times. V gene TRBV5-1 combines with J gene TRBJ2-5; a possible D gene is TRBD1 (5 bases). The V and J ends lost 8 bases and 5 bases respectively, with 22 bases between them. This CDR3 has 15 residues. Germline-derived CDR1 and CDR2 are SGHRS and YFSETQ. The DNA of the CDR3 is TGCGCCAGTCATGTCCACCCCCAGGGTCGGGAGACCCAGTACTTC. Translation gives CASHVHPQGRETQYF. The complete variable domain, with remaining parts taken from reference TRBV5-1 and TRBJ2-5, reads KAGVTQTPRYLIKTRGQQVTLSCSPISGHRSVSWYQQTPGQGLQFLFEYFSETQRNKGNFPGRFSGRQFSNSRSEMNVSTLELGDSALYLCASHVHPQGRETQYFGPGTRLLVL.

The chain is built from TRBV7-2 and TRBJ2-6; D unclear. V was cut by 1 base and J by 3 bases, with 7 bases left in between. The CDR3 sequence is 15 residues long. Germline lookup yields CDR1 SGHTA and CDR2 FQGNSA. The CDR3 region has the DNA TGTGCCAGCAGCTTAGACCCGATTGGGGCCAACGTCCTGACTTTC. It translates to CASSLDPIGANVLTF.

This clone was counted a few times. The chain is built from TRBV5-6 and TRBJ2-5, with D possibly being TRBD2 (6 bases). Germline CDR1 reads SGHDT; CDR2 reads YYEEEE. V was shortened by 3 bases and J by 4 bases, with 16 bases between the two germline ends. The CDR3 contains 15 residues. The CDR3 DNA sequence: TGTGCCAGCAGCTCGGGGCCTAGCGAAGGAGAGACCCAGTACTTC. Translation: CASSSGPSEGETQYF.

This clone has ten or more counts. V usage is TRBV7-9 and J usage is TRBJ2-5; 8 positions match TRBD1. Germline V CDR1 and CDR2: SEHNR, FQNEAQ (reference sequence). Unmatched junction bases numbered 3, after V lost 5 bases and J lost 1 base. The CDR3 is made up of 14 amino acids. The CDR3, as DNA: TGTGCCAGCAGCCCCCAGGGGGCCCAAGAGACCCAGTACTTC. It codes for CASSPQGAQETQYF.